These 15 T cell receptor beta chains were all obtained from the same sample, sequenced in a study of CD8 T cells in ankylosing spondylitis. TCRdb analysed the 5' RACE reads with MiXCR anew, one entry per CDR3 protein. The sample yields about 160,000 distinct CDR3 sequences, roughly 44% seen once. Sequencing input: synovial fluid, either unsorted or a sorted T cell fraction (not recorded which). Source of these receptors: a male donor with ankylosing spondylitis.

The rearrangement uses TRBV6-1 and TRBJ1-5; 8 bases are a match to TRBD1. Unmatched junction bases numbered 8, after V lost 6 bases and J lost 1 base. Germline CDR1 MNHNS, CDR2 SASEGT. The CDR3 consists of 16 residues. The CDR3 is CASSPQGEESNQPQHF. DNA of the CDR3: TGTGCCAGCAGCCCACAGGGGGAGGAGAGCAATCAGCCCCAGCATTTT.

This clonotype is medium-sized in the sample. The chain has TRBV3-1 and TRBJ1-1, with D possibly matching TRBD1 (5 bases). V lost 2 bases and J lost 4, with 14 bases in between. This CDR3 region has 15 residues. Germline CDR1 LGHDT, CDR2 YNNKEL (reference sequence). The CDR3 DNA follows: TGTGCCAGCAGCCAACCCGTGACAGCGGGCACTGAAGCTTTCTTT. Protein product: CASSQPVTAGTEAFF. The full variable domain, completed using reference TRBV3-1 and TRBJ1-1, is DTAVSQTPKYLVTQMGNDKSIKCEQNLGHDTMYWYKQDSKKFLKIMFSYNNKELIINETVPNRFSPKSPDKAHLNLHINSLELGDSAVYFCASSQPVTAGTEAFFGQGTRLTVV.

The sample holds a few counts of this clonotype. V gene TRBV12-3 or TRBV12-4 combines with J gene TRBJ1-1; D gene unclear. Deletions cut 0 bases from V and 4 bases from J, with 0 bases between. The CDR3 contains 11 residues. For the CDR3, the DNA is TGTGCCAGCAGTTTAGCCACTGAAGCTTTCTTT. It yields the protein CASSLATEAFF.

The gene calls are TRBV5-6 and TRBJ2-1; TRBD2 agrees at 9 bases. Trimming removed 2 bases from V and 0 bases from J; junction bases left unmatched: 6. Germline CDR1 is SGHDT and CDR2 is YYEEEE. The CDR3 is 17 amino acids. CDR3: CASSFASGASSYNEQFF. In DNA form, the CDR3 reads TGTGCCAGCAGCTTTGCTAGCGGGGCTTCCTCCTACAATGAGCAGTTCTTC.

The chain joins TRBV7-9 to TRBJ1-3, with D uncertain. The CDR3 is 14 amino acids. CDR1 is SEHNR and CDR2 is FQNEAQ in the germline V gene (reference sequence). V dropped 4 bases and J dropped 2 bases, with 9 bases sitting between them. CDR3 bases: TGTGCCAGCAGCTCTAGGATGGCTGGAAACACCATATATTTT. Translated: CASSSRMAGNTIYF.

Only a few counts were recorded for this clonotype. The chain links TRBV4-2 to TRBJ1-4, with 8 bases aligning to TRBD1. There are 14 residues in the CDR3. V shed 5 bases and J 8 bases; nucleotides not matched to a gene: 7. Germline V gives CDR1 LGHNA, CDR2 YNFKEQ. The CDR3 bases are TGTGCCAGCAGCAGGACAGGGCCTGGGGAAAAACTGTTTTTT. It yields the protein CASSRTGPGEKLFF.

This clonotype has a handful of counts. The rearrangement joins TRBV4-2 to TRBJ2-7; D is perhaps TRBD2 (5 bases). Germline assignment: CDR1 LGHNA and CDR2 YNFKEQ. This CDR3 spans 15 amino acids. V gave up 1 base and J gave up 2 bases, with 12 bases separating them. CDR3 loop: CASSQGESEAYEQYF. The DNA of the CDR3 is TGTGCCAGCAGCCAAGGGGAGTCGGAGGCCTACGAGCAGTACTTC.

This clonotype was counted many times. The rearrangement uses TRBV3-1 and TRBJ2-5, with TRBD2 matching 7 bases. V was pared by 3 bases and J by 5 bases, with 3 bases of the junction left unmatched. Germline loops: CDR1 LGHDT, CDR2 YNNKEL (reference sequence). There are 13 residues in the CDR3. CDR3: CASSQTSSETQYF. As DNA, the CDR3 is TGTGCCAGCAGCCAGACTAGCTCGGAGACCCAGTACTTC.

The V and J genes are TRBV25-1 and TRBJ2-1; D unclear. Trimming stripped 1 base from V and 0 bases from J, with 7 bases between. The CDR3 has 15 amino acids. Per germline, CDR1 MGHDK and CDR2 SYGVNS. The CDR3 here is CASSELLGSYNEQFF. The CDR3 nucleotides are TGTGCCAGCAGTGAATTGCTGGGCTCCTACAATGAGCAGTTCTTC.

CDR3 coding DNA: TGTGCCAGCACCCCCCTAGTGCGGCTCCCAAACACTGAAGCTTTCTTT. Protein product: CASTPLVRLPNTEAFF. The chain employs TRBV6-2 or TRBV6-3 and TRBJ1-1; D is ambiguous. CDR1 and CDR2 from the germline V gene are MNHEY and SVGEGT. This CDR3 region has 16 residues. Deletions cut 7 bases from V and 2 bases from J, with 20 bases between.

J is TRBJ2-4 and V is TRBV6-2 or TRBV6-3; TRBD2 might be the D (5 bases). V was trimmed by 6 bases and J by 8 bases, leaving 17 bases between them. Germline CDR1 is MNHEY and CDR2 is SVGEGT. CDR3 length equals 14 residues. The CDR3 region is CASRPTGFGYIQYF. In DNA, the CDR3 is TGTGCCAGCAGGCCCACGGGATTTGGGTACATTCAGTACTTC.

The V gene is TRBV11-1, the J gene TRBJ2-1; 8 bases match TRBD2. V trimming: 2 bases; J trimming: 7 bases; junction bases outside the gene matches: 16. This CDR3 is 18 amino acids long. CDR1 SGHAT and CDR2 FQDESV come from the germline V gene (reference sequence). CDR3 bases: TGTGCCAGCAGCTTAAAGGCGGGGCGGGAGGTACTGTGGAATGAGCAGTTCTTC. It codes for CASSLKAGREVLWNEQFF.

This clonotype was detected a few times. The chain carries TRBV10-3 and TRBJ2-5; no clear D. The CDR3 has 12 amino acids. Per germline, CDR1 ENHRY and CDR2 SYGVKD. Trimming shortened V by 8 bases and J by 1 base, and 8 bases separated the two germline ends. CDR3 amino acids: CAIPAAQETQYF. The CDR3 DNA follows: TGTGCCATCCCAGCAGCCCAAGAGACCCAGTACTTC.

The J gene is TRBJ2-1, the V gene TRBV6-2 or TRBV6-3; D may be TRBD1 (6 bases). Deletions cut 5 bases from V and 6 bases from J, with 17 bases between. CDR1 MNHEY and CDR2 SVGEGT come from the germline V gene. The CDR3 has 15 amino acids. DNA for the CDR3: TGTGCCAGCAGTACCCTTACTCAGGGGCTCAATGAGCAGTTCTTC. It yields the protein CASSTLTQGLNEQFF.

The rearrangement uses TRBV24-1 and TRBJ2-1, with 10 bases matching TRBD1. Germline V gene sequence: CDR1 KGHDR, CDR2 SFDVKD. V was pared by 6 bases and J by 4 bases, with 5 bases of the junction left unmatched. This CDR3 is built from 15 residues. The DNA for the CDR3 is TGTGCCACCAGTTGGGACAGGGGCAATTACAATGAGCAGTTCTTC. Its protein is CATSWDRGNYNEQFF.